The source of this T cell receptor (beta chain) is a study of blood T cell repertoires in COVID-19. Study summary: From T cells, B-cell-depleted T cells, or PBMCs came the material, which was cDNA or gDNA.

The Seattle site enrolled patients during active infection and followed them longitudinally. The CDR3 covers 19 residues. The V segment lost 1 base and the J segment 2 bases; nucleotides outside the gene matches: 15. The germline V gene has CDR1 SEHNR and CDR2 FQNEAQ (reference sequence). Study processing details: Quantification of nucleated cells was approximated via reference gene primer amplification. The data were produced by immunoSEQ multiplex PCR, yet TCRdb's version contains in-frame clones alone and is incomplete. D and trimming come from the DNA, and the V and J calls and clone size come from that table. The data hold under 100,000 clones, with roughly 90% observed a single time.

The chain recombines TRBV7-9 with TRBJ1-2; 8 bases match TRBD1. The clonotype originates from a man aged 60-69 years with COVID-19, enrolled during active disease. Sequencing was performed on peripheral blood. The CDR3 nucleotides are TGTGCCAGCAGCTTAGTTCCGGGACAGGAACCAATAACCAACTATGGCTACACCTTC. It is translated as CASSLVPGQEPITNYGYTF.